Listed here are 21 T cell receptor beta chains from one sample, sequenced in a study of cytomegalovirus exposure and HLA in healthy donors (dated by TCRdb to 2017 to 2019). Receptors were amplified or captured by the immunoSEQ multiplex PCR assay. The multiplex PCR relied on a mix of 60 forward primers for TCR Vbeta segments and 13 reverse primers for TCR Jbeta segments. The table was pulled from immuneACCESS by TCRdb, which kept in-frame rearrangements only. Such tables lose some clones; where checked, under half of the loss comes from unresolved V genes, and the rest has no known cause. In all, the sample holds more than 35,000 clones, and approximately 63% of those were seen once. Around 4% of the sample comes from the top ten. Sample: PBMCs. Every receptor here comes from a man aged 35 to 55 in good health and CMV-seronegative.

This chain's CDR3 is CASSEPQGYYGYTF. In DNA, the CDR3 is TGTGCCAGCAGTGAACCACAGGGGTACTATGGCTACACCTTC. J is TRBJ1-2 and V is TRBV6-1; 7 bases map to TRBD1. CDR3 size: 14 residues. V gave up 2 bases and J gave up 3 bases; unmatched junction bases: 3. Germline V gene sequence: CDR1 MNHNS, CDR2 SASEGT.

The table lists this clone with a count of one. The CDR3 region has the DNA TGTGCCAGCAGCTTAAGTCCCTACGCGAACACCGGGGAGCTGTTTTTT. It yields the protein CASSLSPYANTGELFF. J is TRBJ2-2 and V is TRBV7-2; the D is unclear. CDR1 SGHTA and CDR2 FQGNSA come from the germline V gene. The CDR3 has 16 residues. V lost 2 bases to trimming and J lost 0 bases, with 10 bases between them.

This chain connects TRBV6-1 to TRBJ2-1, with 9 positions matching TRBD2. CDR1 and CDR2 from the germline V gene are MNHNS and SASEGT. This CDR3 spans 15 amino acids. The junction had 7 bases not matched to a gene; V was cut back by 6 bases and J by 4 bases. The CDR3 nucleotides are TGTGCCAGCAGATTTGGCGGGGGGGCTTACAATGAGCAGTTCTTC. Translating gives CASRFGGGAYNEQFF.

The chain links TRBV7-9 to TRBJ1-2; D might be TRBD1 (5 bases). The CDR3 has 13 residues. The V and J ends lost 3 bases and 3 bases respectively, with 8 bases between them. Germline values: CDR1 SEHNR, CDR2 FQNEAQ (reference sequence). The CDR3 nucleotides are TGTGCCAGCAGCTTGTCAGGGCACTATGGCTACACCTTC. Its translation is CASSLSGHYGYTF.

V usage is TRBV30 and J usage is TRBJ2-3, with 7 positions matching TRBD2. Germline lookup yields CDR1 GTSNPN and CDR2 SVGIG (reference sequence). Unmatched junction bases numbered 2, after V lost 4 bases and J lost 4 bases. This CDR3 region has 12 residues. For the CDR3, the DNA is TGTGCCTGGACTAGCGGAGCAGATACGCAGTATTTT. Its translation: CAWTSGADTQYF.

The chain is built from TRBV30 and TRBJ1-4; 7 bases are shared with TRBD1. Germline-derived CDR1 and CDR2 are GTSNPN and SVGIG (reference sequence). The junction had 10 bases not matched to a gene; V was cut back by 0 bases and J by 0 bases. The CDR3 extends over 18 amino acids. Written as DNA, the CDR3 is TGTGCCTGGAGTGTAGGGACCGGGACAGTTGCAACTAATGAAAAACTGTTTTTT. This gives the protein CAWSVGTGTVATNEKLFF.

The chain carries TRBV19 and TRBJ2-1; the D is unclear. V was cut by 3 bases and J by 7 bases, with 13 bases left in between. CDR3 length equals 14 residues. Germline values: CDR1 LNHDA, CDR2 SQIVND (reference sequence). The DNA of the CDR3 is TGTGCCAGTAGTATCCCAGACTCCCCGAATGAGCAGTTCTTC. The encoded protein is CASSIPDSPNEQFF.

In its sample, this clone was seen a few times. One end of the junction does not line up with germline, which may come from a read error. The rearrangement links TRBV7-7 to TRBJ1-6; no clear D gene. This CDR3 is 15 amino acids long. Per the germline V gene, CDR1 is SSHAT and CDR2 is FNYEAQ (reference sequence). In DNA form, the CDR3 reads TGTGCTAGCAGCTTAGCGAGGCAGCCAAATTCACCCCTCCACTTT. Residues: CASSLARQPNSPLHF.

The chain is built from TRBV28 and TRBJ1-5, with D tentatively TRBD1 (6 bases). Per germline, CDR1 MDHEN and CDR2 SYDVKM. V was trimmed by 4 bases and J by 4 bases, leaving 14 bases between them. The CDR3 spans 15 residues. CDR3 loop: CASSSAQGLNQPQHF. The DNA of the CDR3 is TGTGCCAGCAGTTCGGCACAGGGCCTTAATCAGCCCCAGCATTTT.

The CDR3, as DNA: TGTGCCCGACAAGATACGACAGGGGTAATTAACTATGGCTACACCTTC. It codes for CARQDTTGVINYGYTF. The chain is built from TRBV30 and TRBJ1-2; 8 positions agree with TRBD1. From germline, CDR1 is GTSNPN and CDR2 SVGIG (reference sequence). Trimming cost V 8 bases and J 1 base; bases outside gene matches: 15. The CDR3 is made up of 16 amino acids.

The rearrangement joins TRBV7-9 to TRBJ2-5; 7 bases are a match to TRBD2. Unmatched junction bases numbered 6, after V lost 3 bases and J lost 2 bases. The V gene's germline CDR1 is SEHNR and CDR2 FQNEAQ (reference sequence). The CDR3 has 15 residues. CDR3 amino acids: CASSFLSGVQETQYF. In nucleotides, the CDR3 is TGTGCCAGCAGCTTCCTAAGCGGGGTACAAGAGACCCAGTACTTC.

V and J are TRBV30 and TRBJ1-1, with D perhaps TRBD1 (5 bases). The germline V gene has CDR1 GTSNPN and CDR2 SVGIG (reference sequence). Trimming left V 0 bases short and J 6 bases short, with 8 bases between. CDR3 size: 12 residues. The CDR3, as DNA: TGTGCCTGGAGTGTCGGGGGATCTGAAGCTTTCTTT. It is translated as CAWSVGGSEAFF. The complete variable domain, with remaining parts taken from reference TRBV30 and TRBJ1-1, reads SQTIHQWPATLVQPVGSPLSLECTVEGTSNPNLYWYRQAAGRGLQLLFYSVGIGQISSEVPQNLSASRPQDRQFILSSKKLLLSDSGFYLCAWSVGGSEAFFGQGTRLTVV.

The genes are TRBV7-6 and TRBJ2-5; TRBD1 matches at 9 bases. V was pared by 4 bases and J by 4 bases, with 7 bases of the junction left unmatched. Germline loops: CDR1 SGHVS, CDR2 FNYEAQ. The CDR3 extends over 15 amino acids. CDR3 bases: TGTGCCAGCAGCTCACGGGACAGGGTAGGAGAGACCCAGTACTTC. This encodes CASSSRDRVGETQYF.

This CDR3 reads CASSNRGTQYF. As DNA, the CDR3 is TGTGCCAGCAGTAATCGAGGGACCCAGTACTTC. The rearrangement uses TRBV2 and TRBJ2-5; D not certain. This CDR3 contains 11 residues. The V end was cut by 5 bases, the J end by 7 bases, with 8 bases between. The germline V gene has CDR1 SNHLY and CDR2 FYNNEI.

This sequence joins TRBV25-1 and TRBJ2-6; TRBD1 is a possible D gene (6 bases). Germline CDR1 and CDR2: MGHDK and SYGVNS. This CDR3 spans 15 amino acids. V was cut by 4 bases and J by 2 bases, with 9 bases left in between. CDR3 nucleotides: TGTGCCAGCAGTGTTACAGGGCCTGGGGCCAACGTCCTGACTTTC. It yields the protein CASSVTGPGANVLTF.

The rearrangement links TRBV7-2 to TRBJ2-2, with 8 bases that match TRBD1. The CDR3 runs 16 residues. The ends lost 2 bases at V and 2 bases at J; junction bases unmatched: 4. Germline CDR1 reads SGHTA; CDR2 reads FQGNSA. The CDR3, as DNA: TGTGCCAGCAGCTTAACGGGACAGGCCAACACCGGGGAGCTGTTTTTT. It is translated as CASSLTGQANTGELFF.

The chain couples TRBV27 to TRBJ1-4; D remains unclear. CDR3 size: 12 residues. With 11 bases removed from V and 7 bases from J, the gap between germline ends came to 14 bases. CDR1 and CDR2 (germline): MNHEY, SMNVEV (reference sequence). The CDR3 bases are TGTGCCGCCGGGGTGATTAGTGAAAAACTGTTTTTT. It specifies CAAGVISEKLFF.

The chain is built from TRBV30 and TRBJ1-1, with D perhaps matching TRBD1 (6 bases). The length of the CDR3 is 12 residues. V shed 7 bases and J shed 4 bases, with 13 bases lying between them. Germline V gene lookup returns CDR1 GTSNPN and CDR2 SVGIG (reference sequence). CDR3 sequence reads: CALNRASTEAFF. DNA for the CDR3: TGTGCCTTGAACAGGGCGTCCACTGAAGCTTTCTTT. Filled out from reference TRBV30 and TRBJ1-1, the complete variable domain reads SQTIHQWPATLVQPVGSPLSLECTVEGTSNPNLYWYRQAAGRGLQLLFYSVGIGQISSEVPQNLSASRPQDRQFILSSKKLLLSDSGFYLCALNRASTEAFFGQGTRLTVV.

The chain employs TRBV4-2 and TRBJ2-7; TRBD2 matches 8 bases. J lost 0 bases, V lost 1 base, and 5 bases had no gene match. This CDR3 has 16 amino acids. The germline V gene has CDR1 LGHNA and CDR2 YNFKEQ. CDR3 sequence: CASSQALADNSYEQYF. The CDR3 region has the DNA TGTGCCAGCAGCCAAGCACTAGCGGACAACTCCTACGAGCAGTACTTC.

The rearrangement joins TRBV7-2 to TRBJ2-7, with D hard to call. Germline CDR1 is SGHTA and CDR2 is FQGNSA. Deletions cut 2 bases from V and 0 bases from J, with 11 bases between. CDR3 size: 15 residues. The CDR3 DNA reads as TGTGCCAGCAGCTTAAATCCGGGTATCTCCTACGAGCAGTACTTC. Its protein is CASSLNPGISYEQYF.

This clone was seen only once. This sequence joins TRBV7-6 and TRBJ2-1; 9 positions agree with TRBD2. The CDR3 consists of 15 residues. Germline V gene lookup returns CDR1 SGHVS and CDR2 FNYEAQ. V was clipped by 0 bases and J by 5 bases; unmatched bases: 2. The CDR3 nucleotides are TGTGCCAGCAGCTTAGCGGCGGGGGGGGACAATGAGCAGTTCTTC. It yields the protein CASSLAAGGDNEQFF.